The 21 T cell receptor beta chains given below trace back to one sample, sequenced in a study of OX40 agonist ivuxolimab in advanced cancers. Assay: immunoSEQ multiplex PCR; the TCRdb copy retains only in-frame clones and omits some. The data show around 60,000 clones, 85% to 90% seen once. Sequenced here: CD4+ or CD8+ T cells sorted from blood, sampled in a trial of the OX40 agonist ivuxolimab. The receptors were sampled from an adult with an advanced solid tumor such as melanoma, head and neck, liver or kidney cancer.

The CDR3 bases are TGCGCCAGCAGCTTGGTAGGCTTATGGGAGCTGTTTTTT. Translating it yields CASSLVGLWELFF. V and J are TRBV5-1 and TRBJ2-2; D gene uncertain. V gave up 0 bases and J gave up 9 bases, with 9 bases separating them. The CDR3 has 13 residues. Germline loops: CDR1 SGHRS, CDR2 YFSETQ. The full variable domain, in which reference TRBV5-1 and TRBJ2-2 provide the parts outside the CDR3, is KAGVTQTPRYLIKTRGQQVTLSCSPISGHRSVSWYQQTPGQGLQFLFEYFSETQRNKGNFPGRFSGRQFSNSRSEMNVSTLELGDSALYLCASSLVGLWELFFGEGSRLTVL.

The chain uses TRBV6-1 and TRBJ1-1; 10 bases map to TRBD1. Germline loops: CDR1 MNHNS, CDR2 SASEGT. Trimming at V came to 4 bases and at J to 7 bases, leaving 6 bases not matched to a gene. The CDR3 loop spans 14 amino acids. CDR3 sequence reads: CASSVTGGVNEAFF. DNA of the CDR3: TGTGCCAGCAGTGTGACAGGGGGCGTGAATGAAGCTTTCTTT.

CDR3 amino acids: CASSLAGGPYNEQFF. The CDR3 bases are TGTGCCAGCAGCTTAGCGGGGGGGCCCTACAATGAGCAGTTCTTC. The chain employs TRBV7-3 and TRBJ2-1; 9 bases are shared with TRBD2. This CDR3 has 15 residues. Unmatched junction bases numbered 1, after V lost 2 bases and J lost 2 bases. Germline V gives CDR1 SGHTA, CDR2 FQGTGA.

V gene TRBV19 combines with J gene TRBJ1-3; no definite D call. This CDR3 is 15 amino acids long. Trimming shortened V by 1 base and J by 0 bases, and 7 bases separated the two germline ends. Germline CDR1 reads LNHDA; CDR2 reads SQIVND (reference sequence). The CDR3 DNA follows: TGTGCCAGTAGTATAGCCGCAGGCTCTGGAAACACCATATATTTT. It codes for CASSIAAGSGNTIYF.

The chain employs TRBV5-1 and TRBJ2-2; tentative D call: TRBD2 (6 bases). In germline, CDR1 is SGHRS, CDR2 YFSETQ. V lost 4 bases and J lost 2, with 6 bases in between. This CDR3 comprises 13 residues. The CDR3 DNA is TGCGCCAGCAGCGCGGGAAACACCGGGGAGCTGTTTTTT. It is translated as CASSAGNTGELFF.

The DNA for the CDR3 is TGTGCCAGCAGTGAATTTCGGACACACTATGGCTACACCTTC. Residues: CASSEFRTHYGYTF. The J gene is TRBJ1-2, the V gene TRBV6-1, with D possibly TRBD1 on 5 matching bases. There are 14 residues in the CDR3. Trimming pared 2 bases from V and 3 bases from J, leaving 10 bases between. CDR1 MNHNS and CDR2 SASEGT come from the germline V gene.

V and J are TRBV2 and TRBJ1-2; tentatively, D is TRBD1 (5 bases). Trimming left V 6 bases short and J 2 bases short, with 10 bases between. Germline lookup yields CDR1 SNHLY and CDR2 FYNNEI. The CDR3 sequence is 13 residues long. CDR3 sequence reads: CASRGSGNYGYTF. The CDR3 DNA sequence: TGTGCCAGCAGGGGGTCAGGGAACTATGGCTACACCTTC.

V usage is TRBV6-5 and J usage is TRBJ1-3; D possibly corresponds to TRBD1 (6 bases). CDR3 length equals 16 residues. Trimming left V 0 bases short and J 1 base short, with 10 bases between. In germline, CDR1 is MNHEY, CDR2 SVGAGI. The DNA for the CDR3 is TGTGCCAGCAGTTACTCGCGGGGGGCATCTGGAAACACCATATATTTT. This encodes CASSYSRGASGNTIYF.

V is TRBV7-2 and J is TRBJ1-2; D ambiguous. The V end was cut by 2 bases, the J end by 8 bases, with 12 bases between. This CDR3 comprises 13 residues. The germline CDR1 and CDR2 sequences are SGHTA and FQGNSA. The CDR3 DNA reads as TGTGCCAGCAGCTTAACCCCCACCGGCGGCTACACCTTC. Amino acid sequence: CASSLTPTGGYTF.

This sequence joins TRBV12-5 and TRBJ2-5; tentatively, D is TRBD1 (5 bases). CDR3 length equals 14 residues. Germline lookup yields CDR1 LGHNT and CDR2 FRNRAP. V lost 1 base, J lost 3 bases, and 9 bases lay in between. The CDR3 region is CASGLGQPEETQYF. CDR3 coding DNA: TGTGCTAGTGGTTTGGGACAGCCCGAAGAGACCCAGTACTTC. The full variable domain, its missing parts supplied by reference TRBV12-5 and TRBJ2-5, is DARVTQTPRHKVTEMGQEVTMRCQPILGHNTVFWYRQTMMQGLELLAYFRNRAPLDDSGMPKDRFSAEMPDATLATLKIQPSEPRDSAVYFCASGLGQPEETQYFGPGTRLLVL.

The rearrangement links TRBV18 to TRBJ1-1, with 8 bases fitting TRBD1. V dropped 6 bases and J dropped 6; count of bases not matched to a gene: 6. The CDR3 runs to 13 residues. In germline, CDR1 is KGHSH, CDR2 LQKENI. Here the CDR3 DNA reads TGTGCCAGCTCCCCGGACAGGGTGGCTGAAGCTTTCTTT. Its protein is CASSPDRVAEAFF.

This clone was seen a handful of times. DNA for the CDR3: TGTGCCAGCTCACCACCAACAAGGACTGAAGCTTTCTTT. This encodes CASSPPTRTEAFF. This chain uses TRBV18 with TRBJ1-1; no definite D call. This CDR3 has 13 amino acids. Germline CDR1 is KGHSH and CDR2 is LQKENI. V lost 0 bases and J lost 5, with 7 bases in between. The full variable domain, rest sourced from reference TRBV18 and TRBJ1-1, is NAGVMQNPRHLVRRRGQEARLRCSPMKGHSHVYWYRQLPEEGLKFMVYLQKENIIDESGMPKERFSAEFPKEGPSILRIQQVVRGDSAAYFCASSPPTRTEAFFGQGTRLTVV.

V is TRBV7-2 and J is TRBJ2-1, with D maybe TRBD2 (5 bases). The V and J ends lost 1 base and 7 bases respectively, with 17 bases between them. Looked up from germline, CDR1 is SGHTA and CDR2 is FQGNSA. The CDR3 length is 16 residues. CDR3 residues: CASSLEGIRGANEQFF. Written as DNA, the CDR3 is TGTGCCAGCAGCTTAGAAGGTATTCGGGGAGCGAATGAGCAGTTCTTC.

In DNA form, the CDR3 reads TGTGCCAGCAGCTTGGACAGGGCCTTTAACTATGGCTACACCTTC. It yields the protein CASSLDRAFNYGYTF. The chain is built from TRBV5-8 and TRBJ1-2, with a tentative D call TRBD1 (6 bases). The germline CDR1 and CDR2 sequences are SGHTS and YDEGEE. The V gene lost 0 bases and the J gene lost 1 base, with 10 bases spanning the gap. This CDR3 contains 15 residues.

This clone has just a few counts. The V gene is TRBV9, the J gene TRBJ2-5; TRBD1 matches 11 bases. V dropped 3 bases and J dropped 4; count of bases not matched to a gene: 5. The germline V gene encodes CDR1 SGDLS and CDR2 YYNGEE. There are 15 residues in the CDR3. CDR3 nucleotides: TGTGCCAGCAGCGACGGGACAGGGGGGAGAGAGACCCAGTACTTC. It translates to CASSDGTGGRETQYF.

This rearrangement joins TRBV5-8 to TRBJ1-5; D perhaps matches TRBD1 (5 bases). V gave up 4 bases and J gave up 3 bases, with 17 bases separating them. This CDR3 region has 16 residues. CDR1 and CDR2 from the germline V gene are SGHTS and YDEGEE. CDR3 sequence (DNA): TGTGCCAGCAGCCCAGAGGGGCGGAGAAACAATCAGCCCCAGCATTTT. It translates to CASSPEGRRNNQPQHF. The entire variable domain, with the rest obtained from reference TRBV5-8 and TRBJ1-5, is as follows: EAGVTQSPTHLIKTRGQQATLRCSPISGHTSVYWYQQALGLGLQFLLWYDEGEERNRGNFPPRFSGRQFPNYSSELNVNALELEDSALYLCASSPEGRRNNQPQHFGDGTRLSIL.

The chain carries TRBV5-1 and TRBJ1-1; D is unresolved. Germline CDR1 is SGHRS and CDR2 is YFSETQ. Trimming stripped 4 bases from V and 1 base from J, with 23 bases between. CDR3 length equals 18 residues. The CDR3 bases are TGCGCCAGCAGCCCCCTCGTCTCACGAAGGGCAGAGAACACTGAAGCTTTCTTT. It is translated as CASSPLVSRRAENTEAFF.

Note on this clone: The germline gene is not matched at one end of the junction; a read error may be the cause. CDR3 nucleotides: TGTGCCAGCAGCTTTTCCAACTTC. Translation: CASSFSNF. V and J are TRBV5-6 and TRBJ2-7, with D unclear. The CDR3 has 8 residues. In germline, CDR1 is SGHDT, CDR2 YYEEEE.

The rearrangement links TRBV5-1 to TRBJ1-4, with a tentative D call TRBD1 (5 bases). The CDR3 runs 15 residues. The germline gives CDR1 SGHRS, CDR2 YFSETQ. V was clipped by 4 bases and J by 5 bases, with 15 bases between them. For the CDR3, the DNA is TGCGCCAGCAGCCGGGGGGTCCTCGGCAATGAAAAACTGTTTTTT. Its translation: CASSRGVLGNEKLFF.

The chain links TRBV6-1 to TRBJ2-1; 8 nucleotides agree with TRBD2. Germline V gene sequence: CDR1 MNHNS, CDR2 SASEGT. Unmatched junction bases numbered 6, after V lost 0 bases and J lost 8 bases. This CDR3 region has 15 residues. CDR3 DNA: TGTGCCAGCAGTGAAGCCGGGGGGGCCAGGGATGAGCAGTTCTTC. This codes for CASSEAGGARDEQFF.

The genes are TRBV4-2 and TRBJ2-5; D unresolved. This CDR3 contains 14 residues. Trimming stripped 3 bases from V and 5 bases from J, with 13 bases between. CDR1 is LGHNA, CDR2 YNFKEQ, per germline. DNA of the CDR3: TGTGCCAGCAGCCAGGCCCACCCACAGGAGACCCAGTACTTC. Encoded protein: CASSQAHPQETQYF.